Listed here are 7 T cell receptor beta chains from one sample, sequenced in a study of T cell clonality in common variable immunodeficiency. Study conclusions and caveats: Common variable immunodeficiency TCR beta sequences reportedly had fewer deletions and N-nucleotide insertions.

What these receptors recognize is not known. Libraries were prepared by immunoSEQ multiplex PCR; TCRdb keeps only in-frame clonotypes and omits some of them. The table lists fewer than 30,000 clones, with no singletons. The sequenced sample consisted of peripheral blood mononuclear cells. These receptors all stem from a human donor with common variable immunodeficiency.

This clone has just a few counts. Coverage ceases 3 residues before the CDR3 finishes, and the germline J gene fills in the end. The genes are TRBV19 and TRBJ2-7, with 9 bases matching TRBD1. The CDR3 runs 15 residues. CDR1 and CDR2 from the germline V gene are LNHDA and SQIVND (reference sequence). V gave up 5 bases and J gave up 1 base; unmatched junction bases: 6. This CDR3 reads CASSADRGRSYEQYF. CDR3 DNA, as far as it was read: TGTGCCAGTAGTGCGGACAGGGGCAGGTCCTACGAG. The full variable domain, rest sourced from reference TRBV19 and TRBJ2-7, is DGGITQSPKYLFRKEGQNVTLSCEQNLNHDAMYWYRQDPGQGLRLIYYSQIVNDFQKGDIAEGYSVSREKKESFPLTVTSAQKNPTAFYLCASSADRGRSYEQYFGPGTRLTVT.

In its sample, this clone was seen a few times. The read ends 3 residues before the CDR3 terminus; that terminus is restored from the germline J gene. The gene calls are TRBV19 and TRBJ2-7; the match to TRBD2 covers 13 bases. The V segment lost 6 bases and the J segment 6 bases; nucleotides outside the gene matches: 8. Germline CDR1 and CDR2: LNHDA and SQIVND (reference sequence). There are 15 residues in the CDR3. This CDR3 reads CASRPGLAGAGEQYF. The CDR3 bases that were read are TGTGCCAGTAGACCCGGACTAGCGGGGGCGGGCGAG.

This clone was counted ten times or more. With the read ending 3 residues before the CDR3 end, the germline J gene is used to fill in that end. The chain carries TRBV4-2 and TRBJ2-5; the match to TRBD1 covers 11 bases. Unmatched junction bases numbered 12, after V lost 4 bases and J lost 5 bases. The length of the CDR3 is 17 residues. CDR1 and CDR2 (germline): LGHNA, YNFKEQ. Incomplete CDR3 DNA: TGTGCCAGCAGCCTTTCGGACAGGGGGCGTTTCGGTGAGACC. The encoded protein is CASSLSDRGRFGET. The entire CDR3 protein reads CASSLSDRGRFGETQYF.

This clone was detected only a few times. The germline gene is not matched at one end of the junction; a read error may be the cause. Coverage ceases 3 residues before the CDR3 finishes, and the germline J gene fills in the end. This chain connects TRBV18 to TRBJ1-6, with 7 bases that match TRBD1. This CDR3 is 14 amino acids long. Germline CDR1 and CDR2: KGHSH and LQKENI. CDR3 DNA, as far as it was read: TGTGCCAGCTCACGACAGGGTATGGATTCAACC. This translates into CASSRQGMDST. In full, the CDR3 reads CASSRQGMDSTLHF.

Worth noting for this clone: The missing CDR3 end, 3 residues past where the read stops, is filled in from the germline J gene. The rearrangement joins TRBV18 to TRBJ2-5; perhaps TRBD1 as D (5 bases). Germline lookup yields CDR1 KGHSH and CDR2 LQKENI. The germline V and J ends were trimmed by 3 bases and 0 bases, with 11 bases remaining between them. The CDR3 covers 15 residues. The CDR3 is CASSPARAYQETQYF. The sequenced CDR3 bases are TGTGCCAGCTCACCCGCCAGGGCGTACCAAGAGACC.

This clone came up many times. The read ends 3 residues before the CDR3 terminus; that terminus is restored from the germline J gene. V is TRBV12-3 or TRBV12-4 and J is TRBJ2-1; the match to TRBD1 covers 9 bases. V gave up 6 bases and J gave up 9 bases; unmatched junction bases: 12. The CDR3 covers 15 residues. The sequenced CDR3 bases are TGTGCCAGCAGCCGGGGACAGGGATCTCGCAGTGAG. Translating it yields CASSRGQGSRSE. In full, the CDR3 reads CASSRGQGSRSEQFF.

There are a few counts of this clone. The read falls 3 residues short of the CDR3 end, and the missing part is taken from the germline J gene. The chain carries TRBV20-1 and TRBJ1-1; tentatively, D is TRBD1 (5 bases). V lost 5 bases to trimming and J lost 4 bases, with 17 bases between them. The CDR3 consists of 14 residues. Germline-derived CDR1 and CDR2 are DFQATT and SNEGSKA (reference sequence). CDR3 bases read: TGCAGTGCTGGGGAGGGGTCAAAACCCACTGAA. Its protein is CSAGEGSKPTE. The entire CDR3 reads CSAGEGSKPTEAFF.